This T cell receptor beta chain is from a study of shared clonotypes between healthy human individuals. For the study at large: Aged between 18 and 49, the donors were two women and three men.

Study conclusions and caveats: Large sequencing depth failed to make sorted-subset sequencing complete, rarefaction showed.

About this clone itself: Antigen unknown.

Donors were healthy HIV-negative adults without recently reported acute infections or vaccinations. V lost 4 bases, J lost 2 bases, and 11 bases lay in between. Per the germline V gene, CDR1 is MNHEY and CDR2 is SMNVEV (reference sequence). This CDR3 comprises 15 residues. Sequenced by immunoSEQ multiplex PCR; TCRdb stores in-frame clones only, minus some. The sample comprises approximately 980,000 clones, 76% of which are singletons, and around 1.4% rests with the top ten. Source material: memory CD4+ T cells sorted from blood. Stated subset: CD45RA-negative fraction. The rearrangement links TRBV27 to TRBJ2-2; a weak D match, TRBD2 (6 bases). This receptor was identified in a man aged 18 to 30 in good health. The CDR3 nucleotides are TGTGCCAGCAGTTCCCTCGGGGGAAACACCGGGGAGCTGTTTTTT. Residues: CASSSLGGNTGELFF.